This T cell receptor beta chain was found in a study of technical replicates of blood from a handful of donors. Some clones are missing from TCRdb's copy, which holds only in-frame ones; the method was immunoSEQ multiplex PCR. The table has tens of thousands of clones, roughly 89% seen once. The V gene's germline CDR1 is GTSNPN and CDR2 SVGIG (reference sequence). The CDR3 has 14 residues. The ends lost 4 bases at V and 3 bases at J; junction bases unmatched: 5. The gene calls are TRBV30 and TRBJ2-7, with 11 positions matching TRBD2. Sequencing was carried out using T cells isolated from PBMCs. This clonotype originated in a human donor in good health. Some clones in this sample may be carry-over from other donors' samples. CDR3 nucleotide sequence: TGTGCCTGGATACTAGCGGGGGAAGTCTACGAGCAGTACTTC. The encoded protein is CAWILAGEVYEQYF.